This T cell receptor (beta chain) was recovered during a study of T cells in Graves' hyperthyroidism and ophthalmopathy. Only a few counts were recorded for this clonotype. The PBMCs were taken from about 10 ml of fresh peripheral blood. Amplified TCR beta CDR3 regions came from RNA transcripts. The TCR CDR3 was amplified in a first-round RT-PCR using the HTBI primer set. TCRdb analysed the multiplex PCR reads with MiXCR anew, one entry per CDR3 protein. The table has around 600,000 distinct CDR3 sequences, about 15% seen once. The V and J ends lost 0 bases and 3 bases, in that order; junction bases with no gene match: 4. The CDR3 sequence is 17 residues long. Germline CDR1 is LGHNA and CDR2 is YSLEER.

This sequence was found in a woman between 45 and 65 years old with Graves' ophthalmopathy. This rearrangement joins TRBV4-3 to TRBJ2-7; TRBD2 aligns across 14 bases. The source material was blood. CDR3 in DNA: TGCGCCAGCAGCCAAGATGATGGGACTAGCGGGAGCTACGAGCAGTACTTC. Translating gives CASSQDDGTSGSYEQYF.